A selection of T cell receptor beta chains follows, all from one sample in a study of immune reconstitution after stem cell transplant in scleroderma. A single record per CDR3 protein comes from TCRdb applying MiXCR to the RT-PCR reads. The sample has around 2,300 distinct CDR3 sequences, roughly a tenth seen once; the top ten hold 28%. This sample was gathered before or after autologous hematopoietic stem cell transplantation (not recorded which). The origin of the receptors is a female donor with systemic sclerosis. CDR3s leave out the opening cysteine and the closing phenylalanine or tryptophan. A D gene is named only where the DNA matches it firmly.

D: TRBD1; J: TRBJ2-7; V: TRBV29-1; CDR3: SVEDRGDEQY
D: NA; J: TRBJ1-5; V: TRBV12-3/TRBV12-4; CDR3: ASRPSGMINQPQH
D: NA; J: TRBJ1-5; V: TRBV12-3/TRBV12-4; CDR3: ASSLANNQPQH
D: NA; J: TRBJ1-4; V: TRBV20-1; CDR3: SARGGFATNEKLF
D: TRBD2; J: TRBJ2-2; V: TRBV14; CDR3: ASSQGGPGGTTNTGELF
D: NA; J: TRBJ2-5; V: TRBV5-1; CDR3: ASSLARQLETQY
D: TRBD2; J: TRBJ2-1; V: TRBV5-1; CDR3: ASSLVVGGTDEQF
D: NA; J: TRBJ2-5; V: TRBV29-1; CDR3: SVERRGQTPRAQY
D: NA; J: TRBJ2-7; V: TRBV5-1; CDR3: ASSPGGAQDYEQY
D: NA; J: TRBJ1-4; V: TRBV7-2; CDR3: ASSLPSTNEKLF
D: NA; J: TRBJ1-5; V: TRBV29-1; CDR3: SVNQGSGNQPQH
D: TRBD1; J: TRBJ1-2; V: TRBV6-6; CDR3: ASSYEGQGRDYGYT
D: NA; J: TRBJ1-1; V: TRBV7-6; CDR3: ASSLVGPPTGTEAF
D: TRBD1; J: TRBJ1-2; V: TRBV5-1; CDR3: ASSFTGGDGYT
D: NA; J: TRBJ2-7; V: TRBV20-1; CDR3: SAHQDSHEQY
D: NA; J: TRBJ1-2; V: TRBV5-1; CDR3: ASSLSGASHILYGYT
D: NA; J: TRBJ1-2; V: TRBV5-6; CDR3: ASSLARAGTPNYGYT
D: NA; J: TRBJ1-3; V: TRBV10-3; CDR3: AISAQGSGNTIY
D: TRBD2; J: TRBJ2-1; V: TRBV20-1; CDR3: SALAGPYNEQF
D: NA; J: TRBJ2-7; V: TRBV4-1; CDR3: ASSQGAGNGEQY
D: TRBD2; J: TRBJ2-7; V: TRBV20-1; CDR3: STSARQLGEQY
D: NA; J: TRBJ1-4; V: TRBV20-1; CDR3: SATRPSTNEKLF
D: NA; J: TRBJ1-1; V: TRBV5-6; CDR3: ASSFYRALNTEAF
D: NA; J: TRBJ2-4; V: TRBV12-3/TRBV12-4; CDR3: ASSFDGTKNIQY
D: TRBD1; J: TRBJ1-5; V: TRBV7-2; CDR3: ASSLALGGGGQPQH
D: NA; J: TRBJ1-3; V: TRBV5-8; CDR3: ASSPPRGNSGNTIY